The entry that follows covers one T cell receptor beta chain sequence. This clonotype was counted only a few times. The antigen it recognizes is unknown. No base quality values were provided; no much bigger clone lies one nucleotide off. Library construction relied on 5' RACE. The run used an Illumina HiSeq 2500. A second PCR of about 6 to 12 cycles was run with a J-beta primer mix and a sample-barcoded 5' primer. Each TCR beta cDNA molecule received a unique molecular identifier from a template-switch 5' adaptor carrying 12 random nucleotides. At least 3 million CDR3-containing paired-end reads were obtained from each sample. First-strand cDNA was synthesized from all RNA with the Mint cDNA synthesis kit, primed by a TRBC-specific oligonucleotide. All cDNA was treated with uracil-DNA glycosylase and then went through a first 18-cycle PCR with the universal primers M1SS and BC2_uni_R. The authors' pipeline ran thus. For normalization, 1 million high-quality reads, each with a distinct molecular identifier, were randomly selected from each sample. Instead of being binned into consensus sequences, reads with shared molecular identifiers were discarded. MiTCR, set to a Q25 quality threshold and the strictest error-elimination algorithm, was used for CDR3 identification, clonotype clustering and error correction. Lower-bound total TCR beta diversity was estimated with a nonparametric unseen species model using Euler transformation. TCRdb applied fastp at Q25 and MiXCR to the public reads, then kept only in-frame beta chains. Every distinct CDR3 protein forms one entry, paired with its most common genes and DNA. The authors' filters were not applied to this entry. The sample records 1.5 million or so distinct CDR3 sequences, approximately 42% of which are singletons. The top ten clones comprise around 4% of the sample.

The approximately 39 donors, aged roughly 6 to 100 years, were systemically healthy Caucasian individuals from Russia. Each donor gave about 9.2 milliliters of peripheral blood, drawn into EDTA-treated Vacutainer tubes. Ficoll-Paque density-gradient centrifugation was used to isolate PBMCs, with at least 7 million obtained per sample. Trizol reagent was used to extract total RNA from the PBMCs, yielding at least 5.5 micrograms per sample. For every donor, flow cytometry on a PBMC aliquot measured the percentage of naive CD45RAhigh/CD27high T cells. Based on the germline V gene, the CDR1 and CDR2 sequences are SGHAT and FQNNGV. The CDR3 spans 18 residues, from the cysteine through the phenylalanine. Only the CDR3 DNA is retained, 54 bases long and in frame from the first base. The junction carries 16 bases between V and J, which are trimmed by 4 bases and 0 bases respectively. This sample stems from a study of blood T cells in healthy people across ages (dated by TCRdb to the mid-2010s). Context from the whole study: In model experiments, template switching captured about one uniquely barcoded TCR beta cDNA molecule for every two T cells. The study measured age-related changes in TCR beta repertoire diversity using deep sequencing normalized with unique cDNA molecular identifiers. The donors were divided into four age groups: young (average approximately 15 years), middle-aged (over 35), aged (around 59) and long-lived (about 90). To avoid experimental bias, donors of different ages were distributed randomly across sequencing lanes. The study analyzed two additional independent replicas of 1 million unique cDNA reads from the same blood draw for two donors, one aged 18 to 29 and one aged 80 or older.

General findings and caveats noted by the study authors: Because profiling used bulk unsorted PBMCs, naive and antigen-experienced compartments could not be compared conclusively. Compared with the aged group, more naive CD4+ T cells, fewer expanded clones and increased TCR diversity were shown by the long-lived group, suggesting age selection. Because donor CMV infection status was unknown, age-related changes in expanded clonotypes were potentially confounded. The percentage of naive T cells measured by flow cytometry correlated strongly with observed TCR beta diversity. As age increased, observed TCR beta diversity per million T cells dropped in a roughly linear way, and a significant reduction was already evident by age 40. Estimates of total diversity based on one million sequenced T cells were regarded as lower bounds and as underestimates.

This TCR was recovered from a woman between 18 and 29 years old in good health. Specimen: blood. The rearrangement combines TRBV11-2 with TRBJ1-6; the D gene lacks a confident call. The bases are TGTGCCAGCAGCTCCCCAGGCGGGGAAAGCTCCTATAATTCACCCCTCCACTTT. Its coded protein is CASSSPGGESSYNSPLHF.